What follows are 21 T cell receptor beta chains derived from one specimen sequenced in a study of T cells in Graves' hyperthyroidism and ophthalmopathy. What was amplified from RNA transcripts were TCR beta CDR3 regions. When the TCR CDR3 underwent first-round RT-PCR, the HTBI primer set was used. MiXCR, run by TCRdb on the multiplex PCR reads, gives a single entry per CDR3 protein. The sample includes under 350,000 distinct CDR3 sequences, roughly a fifth of them seen just once. What was sequenced was blood. The source is a woman in her forties or fifties with Graves' hyperthyroidism.

The table lists this clonotype with a count of one. The CDR3 DNA reads TGTGCCAGCAGCCCGGACCGCCTGAATCAGCCCCAGCATTTT. Translated: CASSPDRLNQPQHF. This sequence joins TRBV12-3 or TRBV12-4 and TRBJ1-5; D call uncertain. V was trimmed by 6 bases and J by 4 bases, leaving 13 bases between them. This CDR3 comprises 14 residues.

CDR3 region: CASSLGLDRGYNSPLHF. The CDR3 coding sequence is TGTGCCAGCAGCTTAGGACTTGACAGGGGCTATAATTCACCCCTCCACTTT. The chain carries TRBV5-6 and TRBJ1-6, with TRBD1 matching 8 bases. Germline CDR1 and CDR2: SGHDT and YYEEEE. With 2 bases clipped from V and 3 bases from J, the junction kept 7 bases outside the gene matches. CDR3 length equals 17 residues. The full variable domain, rest sourced from reference TRBV5-6 and TRBJ1-6, is DAGVTQSPTHLIKTRGQQVTLRCSPKSGHDTVSWYQQALGQGPQFIFQYYEEEERQRGNFPDRFSGHQFPNYSSELNVNALLLGDSALYLCASSLGLDRGYNSPLHFGNGTRLTVT.

The sample holds many counts of this clonotype. The chain carries TRBV20-1 and TRBJ2-1; D perhaps matches TRBD1 (6 bases). Trimming stripped 6 bases from V and 4 bases from J, with 16 bases between. The CDR3 contains 14 residues. Germline-derived CDR1 and CDR2 are DFQATT and SNEGSKA (reference sequence). CDR3 DNA sequence: TGCAGTGCATCCACCCGAGACAGGTACAATGAGCAGTTCTTC. As protein: CSASTRDRYNEQFF.

This chain connects TRBV20-1 to TRBJ2-1; D might be TRBD2 (5 bases). Trimming removed 4 bases at V and 6 bases at J, with 10 bases between. The CDR3 length is 12 residues. The germline V gene has CDR1 DFQATT and CDR2 SNEGSKA (reference sequence). The CDR3 reads CSANSDSNEQFF. The CDR3 DNA sequence: TGCAGTGCTAATTCGGACTCCAATGAGCAGTTCTTC.

This clonotype was counted many times. The chain uses TRBV3-1 and TRBJ2-3; the D gene could be TRBD1 or TRBD2 (5 bases each). CDR3 length: 14 amino acids. The V end lost 8 bases, the J end lost 8 bases, and 20 bases lay between the germline ends. Germline values: CDR1 LGHDT, CDR2 YNNKEL (reference sequence). The CDR3 is CASSGTDSGGTQYF. The CDR3, as DNA: TGTGCCAGCTCGGGGACCGACTCCGGCGGTACGCAGTATTTT.

On this clonotype itself: With a much larger clone just one base away, this may be a read error. V gene TRBV6-1 combines with J gene TRBJ1-1; D perhaps matches TRBD1 (5 bases). This CDR3 has 14 residues. CDR1 and CDR2 from the germline V gene are MNHNS and SASEGT. CDR3 DNA sequence: TGTGCCAGCAGTCCGGGCAGGGTAGGCACTGAAGCTTCCTTT. Protein product: CASSPGRVGTEASF.

Many counts were recorded for this clonotype. The chain couples TRBV12-3 or TRBV12-4 to TRBJ2-7; 8 bases line up with TRBD1. V dropped 6 bases and J dropped 2; count of bases not matched to a gene: 9. The CDR3 totals 15 residues. DNA for the CDR3: TGTGCCAGCAGCACGGACAGGGCGAATCCCTACGAGCAGTACTTC. Its translation is CASSTDRANPYEQYF.

V and J are TRBV7-2 and TRBJ2-5; 13 bases match TRBD2. After removal of 4 bases from V and 2 bases from J, the junction contained 4 bases not matched to a gene. This CDR3 is 16 amino acids long. Germline V gives CDR1 SGHTA, CDR2 FQGNSA. CDR3 protein: CASSYGTSGIQETQYF. The CDR3 region has the DNA TGTGCCAGCAGCTACGGGACTAGCGGGATACAAGAGACCCAGTACTTC.

This clonotype was seen a few times. The V gene is TRBV7-6, the J gene TRBJ1-6; D is unresolved. The V gene lost 1 base and the J gene lost 4 bases, with 5 bases spanning the gap. CDR1 and CDR2 (germline): SGHVS, FNYEAQ. The CDR3 runs to 14 residues. The CDR3 spells CASSLVLYNSPLHF. The CDR3 DNA reads as TGTGCCAGCAGCTTAGTACTATATAATTCACCCCTCCACTTT.

This rearrangement joins TRBV4-1 to TRBJ2-2; 8 bases align to TRBD1. Germline lookup yields CDR1 MGHRA and CDR2 YSYEKL. Trimming took 0 bases from V and 0 from J; bases not matched to a gene: 3. This CDR3 contains 17 residues. The CDR3 spells CASSQDQQGANTGELFF. CDR3 coding DNA: TGCGCCAGCAGCCAAGATCAACAGGGGGCGAACACCGGGGAGCTGTTTTTT.

This chain connects TRBV25-1 to TRBJ2-2; D not resolved. Germline CDR1 reads MGHDK; CDR2 reads SYGVNS. The CDR3 has 15 amino acids. Trimming took 2 bases from V and 4 from J, leaving 11 bases between them. In DNA form, the CDR3 reads TGTGCCAGCAGTGAACCGAGACAACGCACCGGGGAGCTGTTTTTT. Translating it yields CASSEPRQRTGELFF.

The sample holds many counts of this clonotype. The rearrangement links TRBV6-1 to TRBJ2-7, with TRBD2 identical over 7 bases. The CDR3 has 15 residues. CDR1 and CDR2 (germline): MNHNS, SASEGT. The J segment lost 0 bases and the V segment lost 5 bases, leaving 7 bases of the junction unmatched. The CDR3 DNA reads as TGTGCCAGCAGTTATGCTGGGGGGGGCTCCTACGAGCAGTACTTC. Its protein is CASSYAGGGSYEQYF.

V gene TRBV29-1 combines with J gene TRBJ2-3; TRBD1 matches at 9 bases. The germline gives CDR1 SQVTM, CDR2 ANQGSEA. The CDR3 runs 15 residues. V dropped 5 bases and J dropped 3; count of bases not matched to a gene: 9. The CDR3 DNA is TGCAGCGTTCCTACCCGACAGGGGGTGACAGATACGCAGTATTTT. Translated, it gives CSVPTRQGVTDTQYF.

The chain joins TRBV7-9 to TRBJ2-7, with 10 bases fitting TRBD2. CDR1 and CDR2 (germline): SEHNR, FQNEAQ (reference sequence). With 4 bases clipped from V and 1 base from J, the junction kept 4 bases outside the gene matches. This CDR3 contains 15 residues. CDR3 sequence reads: CASSSEGLASYEQYF. As DNA, the CDR3 is TGTGCCAGCAGCTCCGAGGGACTAGCGTCCTACGAGCAGTACTTC. Combining the CDR3 with reference TRBV7-9 and TRBJ2-7 gives the whole variable domain DTGVSQNPRHKITKRGQNVTFRCDPISEHNRLYWYRQTLGQGPEFLTYFQNEAQLEKSRLLSDRFSAERPKGSFSTLEIQRTEQGDSAMYLCASSSEGLASYEQYFGPGTRLTVT.

In its sample, this clonotype was seen many times. The chain links TRBV5-1 to TRBJ1-5, with 7 nucleotides matching TRBD1. The CDR3 runs 19 residues. V shed 5 bases, J shed 0 bases, and the junction held 17 bases outside the gene matches. CDR1 and CDR2 (germline): SGHRS, YFSETQ. For the CDR3, the DNA is TGCGCCAGCAGTCCCCTCTATTTCCGGGACAGTTATAGCAATCAGCCCCAGCATTTT. This gives the protein CASSPLYFRDSYSNQPQHF.

The gene calls are TRBV5-5 and TRBJ2-2; no clear D. V lost 4 bases to trimming and J lost 7 bases, with 8 bases between them. In germline, CDR1 is SGHKS, CDR2 YYEKEE (reference sequence). The CDR3 length is 12 residues. CDR3 sequence: CASSRSIGELFF. In DNA form, the CDR3 reads TGTGCCAGCAGCCGTAGTATCGGGGAGCTGTTTTTT.

This clonotype turned up a few times. V is TRBV3-1 and J is TRBJ1-3; no clear D gene. V dropped 2 bases and J dropped 2 bases, with 10 bases sitting between them. Germline V gives CDR1 LGHDT, CDR2 YNNKEL (reference sequence). The CDR3 contains 15 residues. The CDR3 DNA is TGTGCCAGCAGCCAAATCTCGTCAGCTGGAAACACCATATATTTT. This codes for CASSQISSAGNTIYF.

This clonotype was seen at least ten times. The chain carries TRBV11-3 and TRBJ2-1; 13 nucleotides match TRBD2. CDR1 is SGHNT, CDR2 YENEEA, per germline. The CDR3 loop spans 19 amino acids. V lost 5 bases, J lost 2 bases, and 12 bases stayed unmatched. The CDR3 loop is CASSAGLAGVLRTYNEQFF. CDR3 in DNA: TGTGCCAGCAGCGCAGGACTAGCGGGAGTTCTAAGGACCTACAATGAGCAGTTCTTC.

This clonotype was counted ten times or more. The chain recombines TRBV20-1 with TRBJ1-1; tentatively, D is TRBD1 (6 bases). Germline V CDR1 and CDR2: DFQATT, SNEGSKA (reference sequence). The CDR3 contains 15 residues. V was clipped by 6 bases and J by 0 bases, with 17 bases between them. The CDR3 region is CSAQRGVWMNTEAFF. The CDR3 bases are TGCAGTGCCCAAAGGGGGGTTTGGATGAACACTGAAGCTTTCTTT.

This clonotype was picked up a small number of times. The J gene is TRBJ2-7, the V gene TRBV2; D is perhaps TRBD2 (5 bases). The germline V and J ends were trimmed by 6 bases and 9 bases, with 21 bases remaining between them. This CDR3 region has 14 residues. Germline V gives CDR1 SNHLY, CDR2 FYNNEI. The CDR3 spells CASSEEVQYPLQYF. In DNA, the CDR3 is TGTGCCAGCAGCGAGGAGGTACAGTACCCTTTGCAGTACTTC.

The sample holds many counts of this clonotype. The chain couples TRBV27 to TRBJ1-2; 7 bases line up with TRBD1. Germline CDR1 MNHEY, CDR2 SMNVEV (reference sequence). The CDR3 extends over 16 amino acids. V shed 0 bases, J shed 0 bases, and the junction held 4 bases outside the gene matches. CDR3: CASSLSGTVSNYGYTF. As DNA, the CDR3 is TGTGCCAGCAGTTTATCGGGGACAGTTTCTAACTATGGCTACACCTTC.